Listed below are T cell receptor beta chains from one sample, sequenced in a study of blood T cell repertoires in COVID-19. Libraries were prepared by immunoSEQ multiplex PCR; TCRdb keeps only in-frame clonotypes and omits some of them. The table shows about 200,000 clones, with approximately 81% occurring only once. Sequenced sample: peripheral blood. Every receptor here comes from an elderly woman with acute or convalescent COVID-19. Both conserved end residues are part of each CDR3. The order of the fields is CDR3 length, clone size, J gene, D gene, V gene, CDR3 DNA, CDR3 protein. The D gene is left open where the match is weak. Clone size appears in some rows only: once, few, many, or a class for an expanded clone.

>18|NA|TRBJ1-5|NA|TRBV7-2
TGTGCCAGCAGCTTCGGACCTAGCCAGCCACCAAGCAATCAGCCCCAGCATTTT
CASSFGPSQPPSNQPQHF
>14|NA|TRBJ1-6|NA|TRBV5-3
TGTGCCAGAAGACGGCTAGGGCGGGATTCACCCCTCCACTTT
CARRRLGRDSPLHF
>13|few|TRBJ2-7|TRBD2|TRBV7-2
TGTGCCAGCAGCCCCTCCCGGGGAGGGGAGCAGTACTTC
CASSPSRGGEQYF
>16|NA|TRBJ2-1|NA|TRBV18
TGTGCCAGCTCACGACAGGCTCAGGGCCCCTACAATGAGCAGTTCTTC
CASSRQAQGPYNEQFF
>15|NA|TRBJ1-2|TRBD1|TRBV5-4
TGTGCCAGCAGCTTTCGACAGGGGGCTCGGTATGGCTACACCTTC
CASSFRQGARYGYTF
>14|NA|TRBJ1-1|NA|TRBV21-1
TGTGCCAGCAGCAAAGCCTGGGTGCGGGAGGGAGCTTTCTTT
CASSKAWVREGAFF
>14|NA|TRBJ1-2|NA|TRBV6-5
TGTGCCAGCAGTTACTCGCGGGGTAACTATGGCTACACCTTC
CASSYSRGNYGYTF
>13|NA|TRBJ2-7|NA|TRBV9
TGTGCCAGCAGCCCAGACAATTCCTACGAGCAGTACTTC
CASSPDNSYEQYF
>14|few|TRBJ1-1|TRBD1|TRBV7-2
TGTGCCAGCAGCTCGACAGGGGGTATAACTGAAGCTTTCTTT
CASSSTGGITEAFF
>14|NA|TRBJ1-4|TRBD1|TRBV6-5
TGTGCCAGCACTGTACAGGGGGCTGGTGAAAAACTGTTTTTT
CASTVQGAGEKLFF
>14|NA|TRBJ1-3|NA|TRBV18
TGTGCCAGCTCACGATCAGGGGCAGGAAACACCATATATTTT
CASSRSGAGNTIYF
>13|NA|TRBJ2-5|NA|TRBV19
TGTGCCAGTAGTACCAGATCCAGGGAGACCCAGTACTTC
CASSTRSRETQYF
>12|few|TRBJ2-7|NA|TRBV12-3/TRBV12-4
TGTGCCAGCAGTTTAGGGAGGTTCGAGCAGTACTTC
CASSLGRFEQYF
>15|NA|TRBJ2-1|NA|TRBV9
TGTGCCAGCAGCGTAGGGACTCACTCCGACAATGAGCAGTTCTTC
CASSVGTHSDNEQFF
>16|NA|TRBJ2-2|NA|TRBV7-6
TGTGCCAGCAGCTTAGAGACAGGATCGAACACCGGGGAGCTGTTTTTT
CASSLETGSNTGELFF
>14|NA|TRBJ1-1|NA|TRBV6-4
TGTGCCAGCAGCCCCACACAGGGCGCCACTGAAGCTTTCTTT
CASSPTQGATEAFF
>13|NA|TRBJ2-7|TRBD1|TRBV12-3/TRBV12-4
TGTGCCAGCAGTCAGGACAGGGCCCACGAGCAGTACTTC
CASSQDRAHEQYF
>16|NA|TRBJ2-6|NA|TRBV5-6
TGTGCCAGCAGCTCGGACAGTTCCTCTGGGGCCAACGTCCTGACTTTC
CASSSDSSSGANVLTF
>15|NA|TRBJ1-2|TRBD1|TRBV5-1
TGCGCCAGCAGCTTGGCCGCAGGGGGCAACGATGGCTACACCTTC
CASSLAAGGNDGYTF
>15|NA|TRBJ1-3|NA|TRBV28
TGTGCCAGCAGCCTCAAGCCCTTCGGGGGAAACACCATATATTTT
CASSLKPFGGNTIYF
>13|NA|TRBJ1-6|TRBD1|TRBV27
TGTGCCAGCAGGACAGGGTTTAATTCACCCCTCCACTTT
CASRTGFNSPLHF
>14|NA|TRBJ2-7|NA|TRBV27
TGTGCCAGCAGTCGGGGCAGGGGCGTCGACGAGCAGTACTTC
CASSRGRGVDEQYF
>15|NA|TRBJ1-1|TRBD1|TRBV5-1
TGCGCCAGCAGCGGCGGGACAGGGACGAACACTGAAGCTTTCTTT
CASSGGTGTNTEAFF
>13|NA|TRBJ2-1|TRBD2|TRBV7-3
TGTGCCAGCAGCCCTGGGACTACCAATGAGCAGTTCTTC
CASSPGTTNEQFF
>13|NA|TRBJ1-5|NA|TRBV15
TGTGCCACCAACCAGGGTCGTCGGCAGCCCCAGCATTTT
CATNQGRRQPQHF
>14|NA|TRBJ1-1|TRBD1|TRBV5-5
TGTGCCAGCATCGAGGGGACAGGGAAAACTGAAGCTTTCTTT
CASIEGTGKTEAFF
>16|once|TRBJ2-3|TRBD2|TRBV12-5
TGTGCTAGTGGTCCCGGGACTAGTGCTAGCACAGATACGCAGTATTTT
CASGPGTSASTDTQYF
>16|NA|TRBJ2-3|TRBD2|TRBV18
TGTGCCAGCTCACGCGGGACTAGCGGGAGTGCAGATACGCAGTATTTT
CASSRGTSGSADTQYF
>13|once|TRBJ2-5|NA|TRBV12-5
TGTGCTAGTGGTTTGGGAGGAGGTGAGACCCAGTACTTC
CASGLGGGETQYF
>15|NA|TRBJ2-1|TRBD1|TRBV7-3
TGTGCCAGCAGCTCGGGACAGGGCTCCTACAATGAGCAGTTCTTC
CASSSGQGSYNEQFF
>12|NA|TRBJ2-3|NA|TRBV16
TGTGCCAGCAGCCCCATCACAGATACGCAGTATTTT
CASSPITDTQYF
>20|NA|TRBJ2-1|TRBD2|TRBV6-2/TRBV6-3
TGTGCCAGCAGTCCACCACCGGGACTAGCGGGGACCCGGCCAACGTTTGAGCAGTTCTTC
CASSPPPGLAGTRPTFEQFF
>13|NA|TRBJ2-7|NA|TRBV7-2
TGTGCCAGCAGCTTACCAGGGGGGCGGGAGCAGTACTTC
CASSLPGGREQYF
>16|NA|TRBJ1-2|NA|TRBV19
TGTGCCAGTAGAGGCCTTTCTTCAGACAGAAACTATGGCTACACCTTC
CASRGLSSDRNYGYTF
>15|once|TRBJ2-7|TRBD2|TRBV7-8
TGTGCCAGCAGACGACTAGCCTCAGCCTCTTACGAGCAGTACTTC
CASRRLASASYEQYF
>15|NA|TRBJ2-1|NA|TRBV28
TGTGCCAGCAGTTTAGCCCGGGGTGGGTCGGATGAGCAGTTCTTC
CASSLARGGSDEQFF
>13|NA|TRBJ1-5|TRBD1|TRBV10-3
TGTGCCATCAGTAGTTCAATCGGGACAGCCCAGCATTTT
CAISSSIGTAQHF
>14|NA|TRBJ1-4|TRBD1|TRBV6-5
TGTGCCAGCAGCCGGGACAGTTCTAATGAAAAACTGTTTTTT
CASSRDSSNEKLFF
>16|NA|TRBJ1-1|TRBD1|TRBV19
TGTGCCAGTAGTCGCAGGGGGCCTCAACCGAACACTGAAGCTTTCTTT
CASSRRGPQPNTEAFF
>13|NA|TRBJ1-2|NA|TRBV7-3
TGTGCCAGCAGCTATGGACAGAACTATGGCTACACCTTC
CASSYGQNYGYTF
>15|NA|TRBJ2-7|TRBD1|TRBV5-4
TGTGCCAGCAGCTATCGGACAGGGGACTCCTACGAGCAGTACTTC
CASSYRTGDSYEQYF
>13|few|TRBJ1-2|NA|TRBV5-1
TGCGCCAGCAGCTTAGACAGAAACTATGGCTACACCTTC
CASSLDRNYGYTF
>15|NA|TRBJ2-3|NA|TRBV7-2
TGTGCCAGCAGCTTAGGAGCCCCTGCCACAGATACGCAGTATTTT
CASSLGAPATDTQYF
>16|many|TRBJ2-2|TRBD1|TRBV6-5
TGTGCCAGCAGTTTGCCAGACAGGGTAAAGATCGGGGAGCTGTTTTTT
CASSLPDRVKIGELFF
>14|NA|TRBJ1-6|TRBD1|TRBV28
TGTGCCAGCAGTTCAGGGGGCGCTTATTCACCCCTCCACTTT
CASSSGGAYSPLHF
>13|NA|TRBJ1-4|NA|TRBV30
TGTGCCTGGAGTTGGGGGGGAAATGAAAAACTGTTTTTT
CAWSWGGNEKLFF
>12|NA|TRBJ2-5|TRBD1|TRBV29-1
TGCAGCGTCGGGACAGGGCAAGAGACCCAGTACTTC
CSVGTGQETQYF
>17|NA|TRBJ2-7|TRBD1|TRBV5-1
TGCGCCAGCAGCCCCCGGACAGGGGCAAGTTCCTCCTACGAGCAGTACTTC
CASSPRTGASSSYEQYF
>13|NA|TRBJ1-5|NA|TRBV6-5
TGTGCCAGCAAACCTAATAGCAATCAGCCCCAGCATTTT
CASKPNSNQPQHF
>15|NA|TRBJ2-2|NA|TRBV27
TGTGCCAGCAGTTTGTCGGGGTTGAACACCGGGGAGCTGTTTTTT
CASSLSGLNTGELFF
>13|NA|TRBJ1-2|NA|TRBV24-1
TGTGCCACCAGTGATTTCAGGGCCCAAGGCTACACCTTC
CATSDFRAQGYTF
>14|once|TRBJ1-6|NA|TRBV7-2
TGTGCCAGCAGCCCCCGAGGAACGAATTCACCCCTCCACTTT
CASSPRGTNSPLHF